Presented here are 21 T cell receptor beta chains from one specimen sequenced in a study of blood T cells in healthy people across ages. A sample-barcoded 5' primer and a J-beta primer mix were used in a second PCR of roughly 7 to 11 cycles. Each CDR3 protein gets one entry after TCRdb re-called the 5' RACE reads with MiXCR. The data contain 1.5 million to 2 million distinct CDR3 sequences, 49% of them singletons. The sequenced material came from blood. Receptors originate from a woman aged 35 to 49 in good health.

In this sample, this clonotype turned up many times. The chain links TRBV25-1 to TRBJ2-3; D might be TRBD2 (6 bases). V was shortened by 5 bases and J by 0 bases, with 12 bases between the two germline ends. Germline values: CDR1 MGHDK, CDR2 SYGVNS. There are 15 residues in the CDR3. This CDR3 is CASSLQRGSTDTQYF. The DNA of the CDR3 is TGTGCCAGCAGTCTCCAACGGGGGAGCACAGATACGCAGTATTTT.

The V call is TRBV5-1, the J call TRBJ2-7; TRBD2 matches at 10 bases. Germline CDR1 SGHRS, CDR2 YFSETQ. The CDR3 runs 16 residues. The J segment lost 4 bases and the V segment lost 0 bases, leaving 7 bases of the junction unmatched. The CDR3 region has the DNA TGCGCCAGCAGCTTGGCTCCTAGCGGGGGAGTGTACGAGCAGTACTTC. It yields the protein CASSLAPSGGVYEQYF. Variable domain in full (rest from reference TRBV5-1 and TRBJ2-7): KAGVTQTPRYLIKTRGQQVTLSCSPISGHRSVSWYQQTPGQGLQFLFEYFSETQRNKGNFPGRFSGRQFSNSRSEMNVSTLELGDSALYLCASSLAPSGGVYEQYFGPGTRLTVT.

The rearrangement links TRBV18 to TRBJ2-7; D is possibly TRBD1 (6 bases). Deletions cut 3 bases from V and 7 bases from J, with 13 bases between. In germline, CDR1 is KGHSH, CDR2 LQKENI. The length of the CDR3 is 13 residues. CDR3: CASSPGHPGEQYF. CDR3 bases: TGTGCCAGCTCACCGGGACACCCTGGGGAGCAGTACTTC.

This clonotype was detected once. The rearrangement joins TRBV5-1 to TRBJ1-1, with TRBD1 as a possible D gene (5 bases). Trimming took 5 bases from V and 0 from J, leaving 11 bases between them. The CDR3 length is 14 residues. The germline V gene has CDR1 SGHRS and CDR2 YFSETQ. CDR3 bases: TGCGCCAGCAGTACGGGGGAAATGAACACTGAAGCTTTCTTT. It yields the protein CASSTGEMNTEAFF.

This rearrangement joins TRBV5-4 to TRBJ2-1; TRBD2 might be the D (7 bases). V dropped 4 bases and J dropped 7 bases, with 21 bases sitting between them. CDR1 is SGHNT, CDR2 YYREEE, per germline (reference sequence). This CDR3 comprises 16 residues. The CDR3 nucleotides are TGTGCCAGCAGCCGGCAGGTCGGGGGGCTAGGGAATGAGCAGTTCTTC. The encoded protein is CASSRQVGGLGNEQFF.

The chain recombines TRBV4-2 with TRBJ2-3; 12 nucleotides align to TRBD2. V lost 3 bases, J lost 5 bases, and 9 bases stayed unmatched. The germline CDR1 and CDR2 sequences are LGHNA and YNFKEQ. This CDR3 has 17 residues. The DNA of the CDR3 is TGTGCCAGCAGCCAGGATGTAGGACTAGCGGGGAGAGATACGCAGTATTTT. Residues: CASSQDVGLAGRDTQYF.

This clonotype was recorded a few times. The rearrangement uses TRBV27 and TRBJ1-6; tentative D call: TRBD1 (5 bases). The CDR3 spans 15 residues. The V gene lost 8 bases and the J gene lost 3 bases, with 14 bases spanning the gap. CDR1 and CDR2 (germline): MNHEY, SMNVEV (reference sequence). The chain's CDR3 is CASRGTRSYNSPLHF. CDR3 in DNA: TGTGCCAGCCGAGGGACCCGCAGCTATAATTCACCCCTCCACTTT.

J is TRBJ1-1 and V is TRBV7-2; TRBD1 is a possible D gene (5 bases). The germline gives CDR1 SGHTA, CDR2 FQGNSA. The CDR3 extends over 16 amino acids. With 5 bases removed from V and 0 bases from J, the gap between germline ends came to 16 bases. This CDR3 reads CASSQQGAAMNTEAFF. The CDR3 DNA sequence: TGTGCCAGCAGCCAACAAGGGGCAGCCATGAACACTGAAGCTTTCTTT. Based on the CDR3 plus reference TRBV7-2 and TRBJ1-1, the full variable domain is GAGVSQSPSNKVTEKGKDVELRCDPISGHTALYWYRQSLGQGLEFLIYFQGNSAPDKSGLPSDRFSAERTGGSVSTLTIQRTQQEDSAVYLCASSQQGAAMNTEAFFGQGTRLTVV.

A word on this clonotype: Germline and junction disagree at one end, which may indicate a read error. The J gene is TRBJ2-3, the V gene TRBV20-1; TRBD2 agrees at 11 bases. The CDR3 spans 17 residues. From germline, CDR1 is DFQATT and CDR2 SNEGSKA (reference sequence). Here the CDR3 reads CGAQLAGGAVVTDTQYF. CDR3 DNA sequence: TGCGGTGCCCAGCTAGCGGGGGGCGCGGTCGTCACAGATACGCAGTATTTT.

This clonotype has only a few counts. V is TRBV20-1 and J is TRBJ1-5, with D unresolved. Looked up from germline, CDR1 is DFQATT and CDR2 is SNEGSKA (reference sequence). V shed 4 bases and J shed 4 bases, with 8 bases lying between them. The CDR3 has 12 amino acids. As DNA, the CDR3 is TGCAGTGCTACCTTAGAGAATCAGCCCCAGCATTTT. Residues: CSATLENQPQHF.

The chain recombines TRBV2 with TRBJ2-3; D may be TRBD1 (5 bases). The CDR3 is 17 amino acids. Per the germline V gene, CDR1 is SNHLY and CDR2 is FYNNEI. V was clipped by 1 base and J by 5 bases, with 19 bases between them. The CDR3 spells CASSEERVRAIRDTQYF. In DNA form, the CDR3 reads TGTGCCAGCAGTGAAGAAAGGGTCAGGGCGATACGAGATACGCAGTATTTT.

J is TRBJ2-7 and V is TRBV6-5; 7 bases are shared with TRBD2. The assigned J gene may be wrong: the sequence end matches TRBJ2-5 better. Germline CDR1 and CDR2: MNHEY and SVGAGI. This CDR3 is 13 amino acids long. CDR3 in amino acids: CANSSGRAETQYF. The CDR3 DNA is TGTGCCAACAGCTCTGGGAGGGCAGAGACCCAGTACTTC.

This CDR3 is CASSQDELVSIYEQYF. The CDR3 coding sequence is TGTGCCAGCAGCCAAGATGAACTAGTCTCTATCTACGAGCAGTACTTC. J is TRBJ2-7 and V is TRBV4-2, with a tentative D call TRBD2 (5 bases). Between the trimmed V and J ends, which lost 0 bases and 3 bases, there was a span of 15 bases. Germline CDR1 LGHNA, CDR2 YNFKEQ. The CDR3 spans 16 residues.

The chain carries TRBV28 and TRBJ1-2, with no clear D. Deletions cut 3 bases from V and 7 bases from J, with 15 bases between. CDR1 and CDR2 (germline): MDHEN, SYDVKM. This CDR3 region has 14 residues. The CDR3 region is CASSLAAFGSGYTF. The CDR3 DNA sequence: TGTGCCAGCAGTTTGGCCGCTTTTGGCTCTGGCTACACCTTC.

In this sample, this clonotype turned up a few times. The rearrangement uses TRBV5-1 and TRBJ1-1; D remains unclear. Germline CDR1 and CDR2: SGHRS and YFSETQ. The CDR3 totals 13 residues. V was trimmed by 4 bases and J by 9 bases, leaving 16 bases between them. The CDR3 loop reads CASSPALGEKAFF. The CDR3 coding sequence is TGCGCCAGCAGCCCCGCCCTTGGGGAGAAAGCTTTCTTT.

The chain joins TRBV7-2 to TRBJ2-1; 9 bases are a match to TRBD2. The CDR3 runs to 14 residues. The germline CDR1 and CDR2 sequences are SGHTA and FQGNSA. V was clipped by 3 bases and J by 12 bases; unmatched bases: 9. CDR3 loop: CASSFSGGPGGQFF. In DNA form, the CDR3 reads TGTGCCAGCAGCTTCAGCGGGGGGCCAGGAGGGCAGTTCTTC.

This clonotype was picked up a small number of times. V and J are TRBV5-1 and TRBJ2-3, with TRBD2 matching over 7 bases. The V segment lost 0 bases and the J segment 0 bases; nucleotides outside the gene matches: 4. This CDR3 has 16 residues. The germline V gene encodes CDR1 SGHRS and CDR2 YFSETQ. CDR3 in DNA: TGCGCCAGCAGCTTGGTCGGAGCGGGAAGCACAGATACGCAGTATTTT. This codes for CASSLVGAGSTDTQYF.

In this sample, this clonotype turned up a few times. The DNA of the CDR3 is TGCAGCGTTGGTTGGGGCACCGGGGAGCTGTTTTTT. It encodes CSVGWGTGELFF. The gene calls are TRBV29-1 and TRBJ2-2; D not resolved. The CDR3 covers 12 residues. Per the germline V gene, CDR1 is SQVTM and CDR2 is ANQGSEA. The germline V and J ends were trimmed by 4 bases and 4 bases, with 7 bases remaining between them.

A single count supports this clonotype. The chain carries TRBV12-3 or TRBV12-4 and TRBJ2-1; TRBD2 aligns across 9 bases. The CDR3 contains 12 residues. V lost 7 bases to trimming and J lost 10 bases; unmatched junction nucleotides: 5. The CDR3 nucleotides read TGTGCCAGCACCGTGCTAGCGGGGGAGCAGTTCTTC. Protein sequence: CASTVLAGEQFF.

This chain links TRBV6-4 with TRBJ2-5, with TRBD2 as a possible D gene (5 bases). This CDR3 has 15 residues. Germline CDR1 reads MRHNA; CDR2 reads SNTAGT. V was pared by 5 bases and J by 2 bases, with 15 bases between. The CDR3, as DNA: TGTGCCAGCAGTCGGGGTCCTGGGTCACAAGAGACCCAGTACTTC. As protein: CASSRGPGSQETQYF.

This clonotype showed up just a few times. The chain links TRBV27 to TRBJ2-4; TRBD1 matches at 7 bases. The germline CDR1 and CDR2 sequences are MNHEY and SMNVEV (reference sequence). V shed 4 bases and J 2 bases; nucleotides not matched to a gene: 11. The CDR3 consists of 17 residues. The CDR3 DNA is TGTGCCAGCAGTTCCACCGGGACAGTCATACCCAAAAACATTCAGTACTTC. It encodes CASSSTGTVIPKNIQYF.